Described below is a single T cell receptor beta chain sequence and its context. This record comes from a study of blood T cell repertoires in COVID-19. For the study at large: The United States, Italy and Spain provided the acute and convalescent COVID-19 samples. T cells, B-cell-depleted T cells, or PBMCs supplied cDNA or gDNA.

Original handling: The assay estimated nucleated cells by amplifying reference gene primers. TCRdb's table, derived via immunoSEQ multiplex PCR, lists solely in-frame clones and lacks some. For V, J and clone size, that table is used; D and trimming come from the DNA. The table has 110,000 to 150,000 clones, 70% to 90% seen once. Per the germline V gene, CDR1 is MNHEY and CDR2 is SMNVEV (reference sequence). CDR3 length: 14 amino acids. After removal of 6 bases from V and 1 base from J, the junction contained 5 bases not matched to a gene. The clonotype comes from an elderly woman with acute or convalescent COVID-19. This rearrangement joins TRBV27 to TRBJ1-1, with 7 bases lining up with TRBD1. The sample comprised peripheral blood. The CDR3 loop is CASRYRGRNTEAFF. CDR3 DNA sequence: TGTGCCAGCAGGTACAGGGGCCGGAACACTGAAGCTTTCTTT.